This T cell receptor beta chain was found in a study of CD4 T cells in lung cancer (dated by TCRdb to between 2018 and 2021). Regarding the complete study: In the study, blood T cells of NSCLC patients were screened for responses to candidate mutation-encoded neoepitopes, and neoantigen-specific CD4+ T-cell clones and TCRs were isolated. Tumor and non-adjacent lung tissue came from a few patients undergoing curative-intent resections for stage I-III non-small cell lung cancer. The patients who underwent resection had lung adenocarcinoma or squamous cell carcinoma, were aged 60 to 69 when blood was donated, and were mostly former smokers. Treatments received by the patients before blood donation included platinum chemotherapy, and some patients received nivolumab or pembrolizumab. TCRB deep sequencing tracked the frequency of neoantigen-specific clonotypes in tumor resections, non-adjacent lung and cultured T-cell products.

Non-adjacent lung tissue was collected from the same resection as far from the malignant lesion as possible, at a distance of at least 3 cm. CDR1 SGHAT and CDR2 FQNNGV are derived from the germline V gene. V lost 4 bases and J lost 3 bases; the stretch between them is 7 bases long. Including cysteine and phenylalanine, the CDR3 has 12 amino acids. The only DNA kept is the CDR3, 36 bases in frame from the first base. The library came from the immunoSEQ multiplex PCR assay. Qiagen DNeasy or QIAamp micro DNA kits were used to isolate DNA, and the Adaptive Biotechnology human TCRB sequencing kit was used to sequence TCRB. Sequencing of TCRB libraries was performed on an Illumina MiSeq. Regarding the original processing steps: TCRB sequence data were analyzed using the kit provider's software, and tumor enrichment of clonotype templates was assessed with Fisher's exact test. Imported from immuneACCESS, the table was reduced by TCRdb to in-frame sequences with V and J called. These copies leave out some clones; in studies compared against another copy, an unresolved V gene accounts for under half, and the cause of the remainder is not known. V and J calls and clone size are those listed in that table; D and trimming were worked out from the DNA. Across this sample there are around 11,000 clones, with 50% to 75% seen only once. 15% to 17% of the sample belongs to the ten largest clones.

Results the study describes overall, beyond this receptor: Some blood-derived responses might reflect in vitro priming of naive T cells or cross-reactivity rather than memory responses to the cancer.

Of note for this clone: The target of this receptor is not known. Within one base of it there is no much larger clone, and no base qualities were kept.

The material sequenced was normal lung tissue taken away from the tumor. This receptor was identified in a man aged 60 to 69 with non-small cell lung cancer. In this chain, TRBV11-2 is recombined with TRBJ2-7; no confident D gene assignment can be made. The nucleotide sequence is given as TGTGCCAGCAGCTCTGGTAGCTACGAGCAGTACTTC. This gives the protein CASSSGSYEQYF.